These T cell receptor beta chains were read from a single sample in a study of cytomegalovirus exposure and HLA in healthy donors. Libraries were prepared by immunoSEQ multiplex PCR; TCRdb keeps only in-frame clonotypes and omits some of them. Among 30,000 to 40,000 clones listed, 80% were seen once. Sequencing was performed on PBMCs. Source of these receptors: a male donor in good health and CMV-seronegative. CDR3s include the opening cysteine and the closing phenylalanine or tryptophan. A D gene is named only where the DNA matches it firmly. Rows give clone size only sometimes, using once, few, many, or a class for an expanded clone.

clone_size j_call d_call v_call cdr3_nt cdr3_aa
few TRBJ2-3 NA TRBV11-2 TGTGCCAGCAGGACCCTTCGGACAGGGACTACTAGCACAGATACGCAGTATTTT CASRTLRTGTTSTDTQYF
NA TRBJ2-7 TRBD1 TRBV6-6 TGTGCCAGCAGGACTCATGGGACAGGGGGAACCTACGAGCAGTACTTC CASRTHGTGGTYEQYF
NA TRBJ1-4 TRBD1 TRBV25-1 TGTGCCAGCAGTGAAGCCATAACAGGGGCCCCTAATGAAAAACTGTTTTTT CASSEAITGAPNEKLFF
NA TRBJ1-6 TRBD1 TRBV23-1 TGCGCCAGCAGCTCGGGACAGGGCGGTTCACCCCTCCACTTT CASSSGQGGSPLHF
NA TRBJ2-3 NA TRBV5-1 TGCGCCAGCAGCTTGGACCGCACTACCAGAGATACGCAGTATTTT CASSLDRTTRDTQYF
NA TRBJ2-5 TRBD2 TRBV4-1 TGCGCCAGCAGCCCCGGGAGGGAGGCGGCCCAGTACTTC CASSPGREAAQYF
few TRBJ1-6 NA TRBV7-7 TGTGCTAGCAGCTTATTTGGAAAATTCGGGACAAGGAGCTCCTATAATTCACCCCTCCACTTT CASSLFGKFGTRSSYNSPLHF
NA TRBJ1-2 NA TRBV5-1 TGCGCCAGCAGCTTAGGAGTCGCAGCTAACTATGGCTACACCTTC CASSLGVAANYGYTF
NA TRBJ2-7 TRBD1 TRBV19 TGTGCCAGTTCCGGGACAGGGGGACACGAGCAGTACTTC CASSGTGGHEQYF
NA TRBJ1-2 TRBD1 TRBV30 TGTGCCTCCCAACGTCTTGACAGGGTTCATGGCTACACCTTC CASQRLDRVHGYTF
NA TRBJ2-3 TRBD2 TRBV5-4 TGTGCCAGCAGCCTAGGACTAGCGGGAGGAGTAGATACGCAGTATTTT CASSLGLAGGVDTQYF
NA TRBJ1-2 NA TRBV28 TGTGCCAGCAGTTTAAGACAGGCTCATGGCTACACCTTC CASSLRQAHGYTF
NA TRBJ2-2 NA TRBV30 TGTGCCTGGAGCTTAAAACGAGGGTCGAACACCGGGGAGCTGTTTTTT CAWSLKRGSNTGELFF